The clone carrying this T cell receptor (beta chain) was counted a few times. Its antigen is not known. The record originates from a study of cytomegalovirus exposure and HLA in healthy donors. V dropped 4 bases and J dropped 3; count of bases not matched to a gene: 6. CDR3 length: 15 amino acids. CDR1 and CDR2 from the germline V gene are MNHEY and SMNVEV (reference sequence). General observations from the study: Among the CMV-associated chains, three were confirmed in vitro as specific for CMV antigens. Sequencing depth roughly uniform across donors was assumed in presence/absence analyses.

This PCR relied on a set of 60 Vbeta primers and 13 Jbeta primers. Method: immunoSEQ multiplex PCR; TCRdb's copy keeps in-frame clones and lacks some. Among nearly 110,000 clones, roughly four fifths were seen once, and the ten largest hold approximately 2.8%. The sequence was collected from a male donor in good health and CMV-seropositive. The rearrangement uses TRBV27 and TRBJ2-3; 8 nucleotides match TRBD1. The sequencing input was PBMCs. Here the CDR3 reads CASSSDRVGTDTQYF. The CDR3 DNA is TGTGCCAGCAGTTCGGACAGGGTAGGGACAGATACGCAGTATTTT.